This TCR beta chain comes out of a study of blood T cell repertoires in COVID-19. About the study: The United States, Italy and Spain supplied acute and convalescent COVID-19 samples.

This clone was found a few times. In the original analysis: For nucleated cells, counts were estimated from reference gene primer amplification. The method was immunoSEQ multiplex PCR; TCRdb's version includes in-frame clones alone and lacks a portion of them. From that table come the V and J calls and clone size; the DNA was used to work out D and trimming. Of 95,000 to 150,000 clones listed, 65% to 90% are singletons. Germline trimming cut 4 bases from V and 4 bases from J; bases unmatched to any gene: 6. This CDR3 is 15 amino acids long. Germline V gene data show CDR1 as LNHDA and CDR2 as SQIVND (reference sequence).

Sequenced sample: peripheral blood. V gene TRBV19 combines with J gene TRBJ2-5; 10 nucleotides agree with TRBD1. This clonotype was obtained from a man older than 75 with active or convalescent COVID-19. The CDR3 DNA sequence: TGTGCCAGTAGTAAACGGGACAGGGGAAGAGAGACCCAGTACTTC. Its translation: CASSKRDRGRETQYF.